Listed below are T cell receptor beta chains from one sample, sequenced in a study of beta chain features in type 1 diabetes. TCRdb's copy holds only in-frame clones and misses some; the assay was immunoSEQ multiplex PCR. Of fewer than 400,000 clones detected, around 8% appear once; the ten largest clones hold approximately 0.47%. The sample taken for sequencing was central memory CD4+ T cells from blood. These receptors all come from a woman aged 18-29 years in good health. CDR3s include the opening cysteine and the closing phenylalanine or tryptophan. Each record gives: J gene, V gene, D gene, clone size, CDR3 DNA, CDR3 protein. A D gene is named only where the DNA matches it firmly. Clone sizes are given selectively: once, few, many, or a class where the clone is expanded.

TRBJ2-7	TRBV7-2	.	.	TGTGCCAGCAGCTTAATAAGCGGCGAGCAGTACTTC	CASSLISGEQYF
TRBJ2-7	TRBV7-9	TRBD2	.	TGTGCCAGCAGCTCCATTCCGGGACTACAGTACTTC	CASSSIPGLQYF
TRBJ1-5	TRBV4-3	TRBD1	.	TGCGCCAGCAGCCTCGACAGGGGGCGAAATCAGCCCCAGCATTTT	CASSLDRGRNQPQHF
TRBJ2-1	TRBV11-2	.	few	TGTGCCAGCAGCTTAAGCTCAGGGCCTACTACGGGAAATGAGCAGTTCTTC	CASSLSSGPTTGNEQFF
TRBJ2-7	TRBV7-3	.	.	TGTGCCAGCAGCTTAAGTAGCGGAGCCAACTACGAGCAGTACTTC	CASSLSSGANYEQYF
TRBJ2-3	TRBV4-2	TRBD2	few	TGTGCCAGCAGCCGCCTACTAGCGACGGGCACAGATACGCAGTATTTT	CASSRLLATGTDTQYF
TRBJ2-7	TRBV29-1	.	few	TGCAGCGTTGTCTCAGGGGTAAACTCCTACGAGCAGTACTTC	CSVVSGVNSYEQYF
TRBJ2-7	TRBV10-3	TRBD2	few	TGTGCCATCAGTGAAATCCAGACTAGCGGCTCCTACGAGCAGTACTTC	CAISEIQTSGSYEQYF
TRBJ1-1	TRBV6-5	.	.	TGTGCCAGCCAAACAGGGAACACTGAAGCTTTCTTT	CASQTGNTEAFF
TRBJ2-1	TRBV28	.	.	TGTGCCAGCACCTACCCAATGCGAGGGGGTGAGCAGTTCTTC	CASTYPMRGGEQFF
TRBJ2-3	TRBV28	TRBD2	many	TGTGCCAGCAGTCTAGGGAGGGCCCCCTCTGATACGCAGTATTTT	CASSLGRAPSDTQYF
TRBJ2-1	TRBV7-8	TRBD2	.	TGTGCCAGCAGCTTGAGGCGGGAGAACAATGAGCAGTTCTTC	CASSLRRENNEQFF
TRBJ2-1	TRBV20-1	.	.	TGCAGTGCTGCTACAGACAAGCAGTTCTTC	CSAATDKQFF
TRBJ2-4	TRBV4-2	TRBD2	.	TGTGCCAGCAGCCAAGGGGGGACTAGCGGGAAGGACATTCAGTACTTC	CASSQGGTSGKDIQYF
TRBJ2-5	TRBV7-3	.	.	TGTGCCAGCAGCCTGGCTAAGAAAGAGACCCAGTACTTC	CASSLAKKETQYF
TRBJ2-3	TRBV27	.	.	TGTGCCAGCAGGAAGACTAGCACAGATACGCAGTATTTT	CASRKTSTDTQYF
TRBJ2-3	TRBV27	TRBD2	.	TGTGCCAGCAGTTTATCCCTCTCCGGCCCAGCGGGAGTTTGGGATACGCAGTATTTT	CASSLSLSGPAGVWDTQYF
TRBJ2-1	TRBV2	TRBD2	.	TGTGCCAGTAAAATTACTAGCGGGATCGGGGAGCAGTTCTTC	CASKITSGIGEQFF
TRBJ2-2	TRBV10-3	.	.	TGTGCCATCACGGCGGGGCCCTACACCGGGGAGCTGTTTTTT	CAITAGPYTGELFF
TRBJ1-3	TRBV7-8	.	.	TGTGCCAGCAGCTTAGCGGCCTCTGGAAACACCATATATTTT	CASSLAASGNTIYF
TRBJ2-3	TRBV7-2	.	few	TGTGCCAGCAGCTTGTTCCCTGGCGCAAGCACAGATACGCAGTATTTT	CASSLFPGASTDTQYF
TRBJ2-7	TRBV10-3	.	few	TGTGCCATCAGTGATAGGGGGAGGGCGTACTACGAGCAGTACTTC	CAISDRGRAYYEQYF
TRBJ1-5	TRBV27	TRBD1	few	TGTGCCAGCAGTCAACGGACAGGCGCATATAGCAATCAGCCCCAGCATTTT	CASSQRTGAYSNQPQHF
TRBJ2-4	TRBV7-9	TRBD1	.	TGTGCCAGCGCCAGGGGGCGGATGAACATTCAGTACTTC	CASARGRMNIQYF
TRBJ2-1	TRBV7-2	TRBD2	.	TGTGCCAGCAGCTTACTAGCGGGAGAGTCGAATGAGCAGTTCTTC	CASSLLAGESNEQFF
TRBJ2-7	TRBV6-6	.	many	TGTGCCAGCAGTTACCCAGGACAGTACTTCTACGAGCAGTACTTC	CASSYPGQYFYEQYF
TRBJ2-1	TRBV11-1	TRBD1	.	TGTGCCGCGTACAGGGGGCGCGGATACAATGAGCAGTTCTTC	CAAYRGRGYNEQFF